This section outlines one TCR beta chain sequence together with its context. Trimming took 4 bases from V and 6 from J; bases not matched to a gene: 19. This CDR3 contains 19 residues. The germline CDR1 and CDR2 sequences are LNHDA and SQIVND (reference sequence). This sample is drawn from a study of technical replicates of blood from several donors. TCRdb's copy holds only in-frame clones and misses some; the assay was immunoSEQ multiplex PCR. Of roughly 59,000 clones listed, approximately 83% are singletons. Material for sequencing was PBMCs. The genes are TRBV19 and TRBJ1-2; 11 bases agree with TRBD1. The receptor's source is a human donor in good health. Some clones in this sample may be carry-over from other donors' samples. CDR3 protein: CASSKRTGGGSISDNGYTF. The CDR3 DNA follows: TGTGCCAGTAGTAAACGGACAGGGGGCGGTTCCATCAGCGATAATGGCTACACCTTC. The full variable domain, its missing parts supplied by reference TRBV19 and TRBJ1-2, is DGGITQSPKYLFRKEGQNVTLSCEQNLNHDAMYWYRQDPGQGLRLIYYSQIVNDFQKGDIAEGYSVSREKKESFPLTVTSAQKNPTAFYLCASSKRTGGGSISDNGYTFGSGTRLTVV.